This T cell receptor (beta chain) was profiled in a study of blood T cell repertoires in COVID-19. Study-level background: Whether acute or convalescent, the COVID-19 samples came from the United States, Italy and Spain. The cDNA or gDNA used as material had been derived from T cells, B-cell-depleted T cells, or PBMCs.

The CDR3 length is 15 residues. Germline CDR1 reads LNHDA; CDR2 reads SQIVND (reference sequence). Trimming took 2 bases from V and 6 from J; bases not matched to a gene: 8. Per the original data handling: Amplification with reference gene primers provided the estimates of nucleated cell counts. Here immunoSEQ multiplex PCR was the method, and the copy in TCRdb shows in-frame clones only, minus some. That table gives V, J and clone size, and the DNA gave D and trimming. The sample lists under 200,000 clones, around 83% seen once, with under 6.5% in the top ten. Patients of the Seattle cohort, enrolled during active infection, were followed longitudinally.

The chain employs TRBV19 and TRBJ1-2, with TRBD1 matching 8 bases. This clonotype was obtained from a woman aged 45-65 years with COVID-19, enrolled during active disease. Sequencing used peripheral blood. Here the CDR3 DNA reads TGTGCCAGTAGTATAACAGGACAGGGTATTGATGGCTACACCTTC. Residues: CASSITGQGIDGYTF.